This record looks at one T cell receptor beta chain sequence and its context. Its antigen is unknown. This was the immunoSEQ version 4 assay in survey mode. Assay used: immunoSEQ multiplex PCR; TCRdb lists only in-frame clones, some missing. The repertoire holds 30,000 to 45,000 clones, with over 75% as singletons. This record comes from a study of persistence of HIV-infected CD4 T cells. Study-wide results and caveats: CMV- and Gag-responding cells had lower TCRbeta richness than CD3/CD28-responding cells.

Cells were stimulated with overlapping HIV-1 Gag 15-mer peptides. Sorted nonresponding memory CD4+ T cells were CD40L-negative, CD69-negative, CD45RO-high. This CDR3 comprises 15 residues. Trimming removed 5 bases at V and 7 bases at J, with 17 bases between. Germline V gene lookup returns CDR1 MDHEN and CDR2 SYDVKM. This TCR was recovered from an adult with HIV. The donor label of this sample is uncertain. The rearrangement links TRBV28 to TRBJ1-4, with TRBD1 as a possible D gene (5 bases). Source: cultured CD4+ T cells from PBMCs, taken from a patient who received antiretroviral therapy. Here the CDR3 DNA reads TGTGCCAGCAGTGCCGCTCTTAGGGGTGGTGAAAAACTGTTTTTT. This codes for CASSAALRGGEKLFF. Drawing the rest from reference TRBV28 and TRBJ1-4, the complete variable domain is DVKVTQSSRYLVKRTGEKVFLECVQDMDHENMFWYRQDPGLGLRLIYFSYDVKMKEKGDIPEGYSVSREKKERFSLILESASTNQTSMYLCASSAALRGGEKLFFGSGTQLSVL.